This TCR beta chain was captured by sequencing in a study of T cell responses to AZD1222 COVID-19 vaccine. The data were produced by immunoSEQ multiplex PCR, yet TCRdb's version contains in-frame clones alone and is incomplete. The data contain over 100,000 clones, roughly 85% of them singletons. This CDR3 has 12 amino acids. CDR1 is LNHDA and CDR2 is SQIVND in the germline V gene (reference sequence). Trimming cost V 7 bases and J 4 bases, with 8 bases left between them. The J gene is TRBJ1-3, the V gene TRBV19; D call uncertain. The TCR was taken from an adult who received the MenACWY meningococcal vaccine as a control. Source: peripheral blood, taken 28 days after the second dose of the MenACWY control vaccine. Here the CDR3 reads CASTLRGNTIYF. The DNA of the CDR3 is TGTGCCAGTACCCTTCGAGGAAACACCATATATTTT.